Sequencing of this T cell receptor (beta chain) was carried out in a study of cytomegalovirus exposure and HLA in healthy donors. In the study overall: A later analysis reported the same platform for the 100 to 150 validation repertoires and the roughly 670 first-cohort repertoires.

Study outcomes and limitations: The finding came from a later analysis; first-cohort TCR clusters tended to co-occur in the 95 to 150 validation repertoires. Cytomegalovirus association was assigned to about 150 TCR beta chains.

In the case of this clone: Its antigen is currently unknown.

The donors were in the approximately 120-subject validation cohort; that cohort was separate from the approximately 700-subject first cohort. The CDR3 is made up of 16 amino acids. J was trimmed by 0 bases and V by 4 bases; bases with no gene match: 6. Germline lookup yields CDR1 LGHNA and CDR2 YSLEER. The assay was immunoSEQ multiplex PCR, and TCRdb's table has in-frame clones only and misses some. The sample yields around 250,000 clones, 90% seen once. The specimen sequenced was PBMCs. The TCR comes from a woman between 18 and 29 years old in good health and CMV-seronegative. The V and J genes are TRBV4-3 and TRBJ1-1; the match to TRBD1 covers 9 bases. CDR3 in amino acids: CASSPGTGSMNTEAFF. The DNA of the CDR3 is TGCGCCAGCAGCCCGGGGACAGGGAGCATGAACACTGAAGCTTTCTTT.